A single sample gave rise to the 29 T cell receptor beta chains below, sequenced in a study of T cells in Graves' hyperthyroidism and ophthalmopathy. There were TCR beta CDR3 regions amplified from RNA transcripts. The primer set for the first-round RT-PCR of the TCR CDR3 was HTBI. TCRdb re-called the multiplex PCR reads with MiXCR, one entry per CDR3 protein. Among 400,000 to 550,000 distinct CDR3 sequences listed, over 13% were seen once. Sequenced material: blood. Every receptor here comes from a woman younger than 30 with Graves' hyperthyroidism.

By share, this clonotype counts as medium-sized. This chain's CDR3 is CASSPMGSGPQETQYF. CDR3 sequence (DNA): TGTGCCAGCAGCCCCATGGGGAGCGGCCCTCAAGAGACCCAGTACTTC. The chain is built from TRBV12-3 or TRBV12-4 and TRBJ2-5, with D possibly being TRBD2 (5 bases). The CDR3 is 16 amino acids. V lost 6 bases and J lost 2, with 19 bases in between.

This clonotype was seen ten or more times. This chain uses TRBV6-1 with TRBJ2-5, with 7 positions matching TRBD1. The CDR3 has 13 amino acids. The V segment lost 8 bases and the J segment 5 bases; nucleotides outside the gene matches: 8. The germline gives CDR1 MNHNS, CDR2 SASEGT. The CDR3: CASFRDRGETQYF. The CDR3 nucleotides are TGTGCCAGCTTCCGGGACAGAGGGGAGACCCAGTACTTC.

The chain joins TRBV7-2 to TRBJ1-4; 9 bases line up with TRBD1. J lost 13 bases, V lost 1 base, and 13 bases had no gene match. Germline V gene sequence: CDR1 SGHTA, CDR2 FQGNSA. This CDR3 has 16 residues. CDR3 coding DNA: TGTGCCAGCAGCTTAGGAGGGACAGGGTATGGTAGTGGACTGTTTTTT. This codes for CASSLGGTGYGSGLFF.

This clonotype occurred many times. V and J are TRBV24-1 and TRBJ2-2; 8 bases line up with TRBD1. The germline CDR1 and CDR2 sequences are KGHDR and SFDVKD. V shed 1 base and J 5 bases; nucleotides not matched to a gene: 11. The CDR3 is made up of 18 amino acids. Here the CDR3 reads CATSDLGQGNYRTGELFF. The CDR3 coding sequence is TGTGCCACCAGTGATTTAGGACAGGGCAATTATAGGACCGGGGAGCTGTTTTTT.

The chain recombines TRBV6-5 with TRBJ1-3, with 7 bases fitting TRBD1. V shed 2 bases, J shed 0 bases, and the junction held 1 base outside the gene matches. CDR1 and CDR2 from the germline V gene are MNHEY and SVGAGI. This CDR3 is 15 amino acids long. In DNA form, the CDR3 reads TGTGCCAGCAGTTACGGGGACAGCTCTGGAAACACCATATATTTT. This encodes CASSYGDSSGNTIYF.

This clonotype has at least ten counts. The chain is built from TRBV7-2 and TRBJ2-1; 13 bases line up with TRBD2. CDR3 length: 17 residues. Germline values: CDR1 SGHTA, CDR2 FQGNSA. V shed 1 base, J shed 3 bases, and the junction held 3 bases outside the gene matches. The CDR3 is CASSLGLAGGLYNEQFF. The CDR3 DNA sequence: TGTGCCAGCAGCTTAGGACTAGCGGGAGGCCTCTACAATGAGCAGTTCTTC.

At least ten counts were recorded for this clonotype. The J gene is TRBJ1-2, the V gene TRBV27; unclear D gene. V gave up 5 bases and J gave up 8 bases, with 9 bases separating them. Germline CDR1 is MNHEY and CDR2 is SMNVEV (reference sequence). The CDR3 runs 11 residues. CDR3: CASSPGRGYTF. CDR3 nucleotides: TGTGCCAGCAGTCCTGGGCGAGGCTACACCTTC.

This clonotype appeared many times. V usage is TRBV2 and J usage is TRBJ1-5; D is perhaps TRBD1 (5 bases). The CDR3 has 15 residues. Germline CDR1 and CDR2: SNHLY and FYNNEI. Trimming removed 8 bases from V and 0 bases from J, with 14 bases in between. The CDR3 protein is CASGPGQGSNQPQHF. The CDR3, as DNA: TGTGCCAGCGGCCCGGGGCAGGGTAGCAATCAGCCCCAGCATTTT. Based on the CDR3 plus reference TRBV2 and TRBJ1-5, the full variable domain is EPEVTQTPSHQVTQMGQEVILRCVPISNHLYFYWYRQILGQKVEFLVSFYNNEISEKSEIFDDQFSVERPDGSNFTLKIRSTKLEDSAMYFCASGPGQGSNQPQHFGDGTRLSIL.

The table lists this clonotype with many counts. The DNA for the CDR3 is TGTGCCAGCAGTTACCGGACAGGCCCCTACGAGCAGTACTTC. It codes for CASSYRTGPYEQYF. The rearrangement links TRBV6-6 to TRBJ2-7, with TRBD1 matching over 7 bases. The V gene end was trimmed by 2 bases and the J gene end by 2 bases; junction bases not matched to a gene: 3. From germline, CDR1 is MNHNY and CDR2 SVGAGI (reference sequence). The CDR3 is made up of 14 amino acids.

This clonotype was recorded many times. The gene calls are TRBV6-5 and TRBJ2-5; a possible D gene is TRBD2 (6 bases). Germline V lookup: CDR1 MNHEY, CDR2 SVGAGI. The CDR3 extends over 14 amino acids. Between the trimmed V and J ends, which lost 1 base and 5 bases, there was a span of 11 bases. In DNA form, the CDR3 reads TGTGCCAGCAGTTACTTGCCAGGGAGGGAGACCCAGTACTTC. This encodes CASSYLPGRETQYF.

In this sample, this clonotype turned up many times. The chain links TRBV12-3 or TRBV12-4 to TRBJ1-1, with D uncertain. There are 12 residues in the CDR3. Deletions cut 6 bases from V and 8 bases from J, with 13 bases between. CDR3 loop: CASSPRGGEAFF. CDR3 nucleotide sequence: TGTGCCAGCAGCCCTCGGGGAGGGGAAGCTTTCTTT.

CDR3 nucleotide sequence: TGTGCCAGCAGCGACACGGGGGGGGCCAACGTCCTGACTTTC. It codes for CASSDTGGANVLTF. The genes are TRBV2 and TRBJ2-6, with TRBD2 as a possible D gene (5 bases). V was trimmed by 6 bases and J by 4 bases, leaving 10 bases between them. The CDR3 sequence is 14 residues long. Germline CDR1 SNHLY, CDR2 FYNNEI.

This clonotype turned up a few times. V is TRBV5-1 and J is TRBJ1-2; 7 nucleotides align to TRBD1. Germline V gene sequence: CDR1 SGHRS, CDR2 YFSETQ. The CDR3 has 15 residues. The V and J ends lost 1 base and 8 bases, in that order; junction bases with no gene match: 11. The DNA for the CDR3 is TGCGCCAGCAGCTTGCATCAGACCGGGACAGACGGCTACACCTTC. This encodes CASSLHQTGTDGYTF. The complete variable domain, with remaining parts taken from reference TRBV5-1 and TRBJ1-2, reads KAGVTQTPRYLIKTRGQQVTLSCSPISGHRSVSWYQQTPGQGLQFLFEYFSETQRNKGNFPGRFSGRQFSNSRSEMNVSTLELGDSALYLCASSLHQTGTDGYTFGSGTRLTVV.

V is TRBV9 and J is TRBJ2-1; D remains ambiguous. This CDR3 contains 16 residues. Trimming stripped 0 bases from V and 1 base from J, with 11 bases between. The germline V gene encodes CDR1 SGDLS and CDR2 YYNGEE. DNA of the CDR3: TGTGCCAGCAGCGTAGGTCGATCTCTTTCCTACAATGAGCAGTTCTTC. Translation gives CASSVGRSLSYNEQFF.

This clonotype has only one observation. The rearrangement joins TRBV11-2 to TRBJ2-1, with 12 bases aligning to TRBD2. Germline CDR1 reads SGHAT; CDR2 reads FQNNGV. V lost 5 bases to trimming and J lost 7 bases; unmatched junction nucleotides: 9. The CDR3 sequence is 16 residues long. The CDR3 DNA follows: TGTGCCAGCAGCGCAGAGACTAGCGGGAGACTAAATGAGCAGTTCTTC. Translated, it gives CASSAETSGRLNEQFF.

Ten or more counts support this clonotype. The chain carries TRBV20-1 and TRBJ2-7, with no clear D. The CDR3 has 14 amino acids. Germline CDR1 and CDR2: DFQATT and SNEGSKA (reference sequence). Trimming cost V 0 bases and J 0 bases, with 9 bases left between them. The CDR3 DNA is TGCAGTGCTAGAGATTCCAGAAGCTCCTACGAGCAGTACGTC. Its translation: CSARDSRSSYEQYV.

The chain has TRBV7-9 and TRBJ1-2; D ambiguous. The CDR3 extends over 14 amino acids. Trimming took off 1 base at V and 4 bases at J, with 10 bases between the two ends. Germline-derived CDR1 and CDR2 are SEHNR and FQNEAQ (reference sequence). Here the CDR3 DNA reads TGTGCCAGCAGCTTAGGGCAGGCTGGCTATGGCTACACCTTC. It specifies CASSLGQAGYGYTF.

On this clonotype itself: A read error may be the cause here, since a much bigger clone is one base away. The chain carries TRBV2 and TRBJ2-7; D might be TRBD1 (5 bases). Germline V gene lookup returns CDR1 SNHLY and CDR2 FYNNEI. There are 14 residues in the CDR3. The CDR3 spells CASSEILDSYVQYF. Here the CDR3 DNA reads TGTGCCAGCAGTGAAATTCTTGACAGCTACGTGCAGTACTTC.

This clonotype was found many times. The chain joins TRBV10-3 to TRBJ2-2, with D perhaps matching TRBD1 or TRBD2 (6 bases each). V was shortened by 2 bases and J by 0 bases, with 13 bases between the two germline ends. The V gene's germline CDR1 is ENHRY and CDR2 SYGVKD. CDR3 length: 17 amino acids. This chain's CDR3 is CAISEPGGTPNTGELFF. DNA for the CDR3: TGTGCCATCAGTGAGCCAGGCGGGACACCGAACACCGGGGAGCTGTTTTTT.

This clonotype was counted many times. DNA for the CDR3: TGTGCCAGCCATCAACGACGGGCAAGCACTGAAGCTTTCTTT. This gives the protein CASHQRRASTEAFF. The chain couples TRBV13 to TRBJ1-1; no clear D gene. This CDR3 region has 14 residues. Germline V CDR1 and CDR2: PRHDT, FYEKMQ (reference sequence). With 8 bases removed from V and 4 bases from J, the gap between germline ends came to 17 bases.

This clonotype was detected a few times. This CDR3 is CASSLSMGGDIQYF. As DNA, the CDR3 is TGTGCCAGCAGCTTGTCTATGGGGGGAGACATTCAGTACTTC. The chain is built from TRBV5-5 and TRBJ2-4; D perhaps matches TRBD2 (6 bases). This CDR3 has 14 amino acids. CDR1 and CDR2 (germline): SGHKS, YYEKEE (reference sequence). Trimming shortened V by 1 base and J by 8 bases, and 13 bases separated the two germline ends.

In its sample, this clonotype was seen many times. The chain joins TRBV30 to TRBJ2-7; D perhaps matches TRBD2 (5 bases). V was clipped by 2 bases and J by 5 bases, with 16 bases between them. Germline V lookup: CDR1 GTSNPN, CDR2 SVGIG (reference sequence). The CDR3 has 14 residues. The CDR3 nucleotides are TGTGCCTGGAGTCGGGATTTAGAGGACCACGAGCAGTACTTC. The encoded protein is CAWSRDLEDHEQYF.

V and J are TRBV20-1 and TRBJ1-1, with TRBD1 identical over 8 bases. This CDR3 has 14 amino acids. With 3 bases clipped from V and 6 bases from J, the junction kept 9 bases outside the gene matches. Germline-derived CDR1 and CDR2 are DFQATT and SNEGSKA (reference sequence). The CDR3 bases are TGCAGTGCTAGGACAGGGGAAGTGCGCCCTGAAGCTTTCTTT. This sequence encodes CSARTGEVRPEAFF.

This clonotype was seen ten or more times. This chain uses TRBV18 with TRBJ2-3; 9 positions agree with TRBD2. The ends lost 6 bases at V and 2 bases at J; junction bases unmatched: 6. Germline CDR1 is KGHSH and CDR2 is LQKENI. The CDR3 is 15 amino acids. DNA of the CDR3: TGTGCCAGCTCTCTTCGACTAGCGGACACAGATACGCAGTATTTT. Translation: CASSLRLADTDTQYF.

This clonotype has a count of ten or more. CDR3 sequence: CASSSIRDRATAFF. DNA of the CDR3: TGTGCCAGCAGTTCAATCCGGGACAGGGCAACAGCTTTCTTT. The genes are TRBV6-1 and TRBJ1-1, with 9 bases matching TRBD1. CDR1 and CDR2 (germline): MNHNS, SASEGT. Trimming cost V 5 bases and J 10 bases; bases outside gene matches: 11. This CDR3 has 14 amino acids.

This clonotype was observed at least ten times. This chain links TRBV6-2 or TRBV6-3 with TRBJ2-1, with a possible D match to TRBD2 (5 bases). Trimming left V 7 bases short and J 4 bases short, with 14 bases between. Germline CDR1 MNHEY, CDR2 SVGEGT. The CDR3 is made up of 14 amino acids. This CDR3 reads CASTLQDSYNEQFF. CDR3 DNA: TGTGCCAGCACCCTCCAGGACTCTTACAATGAGCAGTTCTTC.

This clonotype appeared once. CDR3 nucleotide sequence: TGCAGTGCCCCCTCGTTTGGAATGAGCAATCAGCCCCAGCATTTT. As protein: CSAPSFGMSNQPQHF. The V call is TRBV20-1, the J call TRBJ1-5, with D unresolved. V was pared by 6 bases and J by 1 base, with 16 bases between. The CDR3 sequence is 15 residues long. CDR1 and CDR2 (germline): DFQATT, SNEGSKA (reference sequence).

This clonotype was counted many times. The chain links TRBV5-1 to TRBJ2-3; TRBD2 matches 11 bases. Germline CDR1 is SGHRS and CDR2 is YFSETQ. The CDR3 covers 16 residues. With V trimmed by 4 bases and J by 1 base, 5 bases remained unmatched. The CDR3 reads CASSRLAGTGTDTQYF. CDR3 bases: TGCGCCAGCAGCCGACTAGCGGGAACGGGCACAGATACGCAGTATTTT.

In this sample, this clonotype turned up many times. The chain has TRBV20-1 and TRBJ2-3, with TRBD2 identical over 12 bases. J lost 0 bases, V lost 1 base, and 8 bases had no gene match. Germline loops: CDR1 DFQATT, CDR2 SNEGSKA (reference sequence). The CDR3 length is 18 residues. The chain's CDR3 is CSARGASGRATSTDTQYF. The CDR3 region has the DNA TGCAGTGCTAGAGGCGCTAGCGGGAGGGCTACTAGCACAGATACGCAGTATTTT.